Below are 14 T cell receptor beta chains sequenced from a single sample in a study of blood T cell repertoires in COVID-19. The repertoire was sequenced with immunoSEQ multiplex PCR; TCRdb's copy has only in-frame clones and lacks some. Of 150,000 to 200,000 clones listed, roughly 80% are singletons. The sequenced sample was peripheral blood. The receptors were gathered from a woman aged 25 to 39 with acute or convalescent COVID-19.

The chain combines TRBV10-2 with TRBJ2-3, with 7 bases fitting TRBD1. The CDR3 runs to 14 residues. Losses at the gene ends were 2 bases for V and 5 bases for J; bases not matched to a gene: 4. Germline V gene sequence: CDR1 WSHSY, CDR2 SAAADI. The CDR3 spells CASSEAGGRDTQYF. CDR3 bases: TGCGCCAGCAGTGAGGCAGGGGGTCGAGATACGCAGTATTTT.

The V and J genes are TRBV2 and TRBJ2-6; TRBD1 agrees at 9 bases. CDR3 size: 18 residues. Germline V gene lookup returns CDR1 SNHLY and CDR2 FYNNEI. The V segment lost 9 bases and the J segment 0 bases; nucleotides outside the gene matches: 12. CDR3 region: CASWGQGRLSSGANVLTF. CDR3 bases: TGTGCCAGTTGGGGACAGGGTAGGCTTAGCTCTGGGGCCAACGTCCTGACTTTC. The full variable domain, its missing parts supplied by reference TRBV2 and TRBJ2-6, is EPEVTQTPSHQVTQMGQEVILRCVPISNHLYFYWYRQILGQKVEFLVSFYNNEISEKSEIFDDQFSVERPDGSNFTLKIRSTKLEDSAMYFCASWGQGRLSSGANVLTFGAGSRLTVL.

This chain connects TRBV4-3 to TRBJ1-2, with TRBD1 as a possible D gene (6 bases). The CDR3 is made up of 15 amino acids. Deletions cut 0 bases from V and 8 bases from J, with 16 bases between. Per germline, CDR1 LGHNA and CDR2 YSLEER. In DNA, the CDR3 is TGCGCCAGCAGCCAAGATTCGGCAAACAGGGCGGGCTACACCTTC. Its protein product is CASSQDSANRAGYTF.

This clone showed up just a few times. This chain joins TRBV2 and TRBJ1-5; 7 nucleotides line up with TRBD1. Unmatched junction bases numbered 7, after V lost 5 bases and J lost 3 bases. CDR3 length equals 15 residues. Germline V gene lookup returns CDR1 SNHLY and CDR2 FYNNEI. The CDR3 loop reads CASSRTGVPNQPQHF. In nucleotides, the CDR3 is TGTGCCAGCAGTAGAACAGGGGTCCCCAATCAGCCCCAGCATTTT.

This clone has a single count. V and J are TRBV12-2 and TRBJ1-5; TRBD1 reflects the table's D call only, with no check against the DNA. TRBV12-2 is labeled a pseudogene. This CDR3 region has 15 residues. The CDR3 coding sequence is TGTGCAAGTCGTCCTGAGGCAGGGGTGATTCAGCCCCAGCATTTT. This gives the protein CASRPEAGVIQPQHF.

The rearrangement joins TRBV12-3 or TRBV12-4 to TRBJ1-4; TRBD1 is a possible D gene (6 bases). The ends were cut back, 10 bases at V and 5 bases at J, with 11 bases in the middle. This CDR3 has 12 residues. CDR3: CATGQLNEKLFF. The CDR3 DNA sequence: TGTGCCACCGGACAGTTAAATGAAAAACTGTTTTTT.

V usage is TRBV6-6 and J usage is TRBJ2-6; TRBD1 is a possible D gene (5 bases). There are 16 residues in the CDR3. Looked up from germline, CDR1 is MNHNY and CDR2 is SVGAGI (reference sequence). Trimming left V 6 bases short and J 0 bases short, with 12 bases between. In nucleotides, the CDR3 is TGTGCCAGCAGCCAAACAGGCAGCTCTGGGGCCAACGTCCTGACTTTC. Its protein is CASSQTGSSGANVLTF.

The chain carries TRBV5-6 and TRBJ2-1; 9 positions match TRBD2. The germline V gene has CDR1 SGHDT and CDR2 YYEEEE. The CDR3 loop spans 15 amino acids. Germline trimming cut 0 bases from V and 7 bases from J; bases unmatched to any gene: 5. CDR3 protein: CASSLETLAGNEQFF. The CDR3 nucleotides read TGTGCCAGCAGCTTGGAAACTCTAGCGGGAAATGAGCAGTTCTTC.

Only a few counts were recorded for this clone. This chain joins TRBV4-2 and TRBJ2-7; the D gene is possibly TRBD1 (6 bases). V was pared by 0 bases and J by 7 bases, with 16 bases between. The germline V gene has CDR1 LGHNA and CDR2 YNFKEQ. This CDR3 has 15 residues. CDR3 bases: TGTGCCAGCAGCCAAGAGGACAGCCTTTTGAGGGAGCAGTACTTC. This sequence encodes CASSQEDSLLREQYF.

Within the sample, this clone is medium-sized. At one end the junction does not follow the germline gene, possibly because of a read error. The V call is TRBV7-7, the J call TRBJ2-1, with 7 bases aligning to TRBD2. This CDR3 has 16 residues. Per the germline V gene, CDR1 is SSHAT and CDR2 is FNYEAQ (reference sequence). The CDR3 is CASSLAGPSSDNEQFF. The CDR3 DNA follows: TGTGCTAGCAGCTTAGCGGGCCCTAGCTCTGACAATGAGCAGTTCTTC.

Regarding this clone: The junction departs from the called germline gene at one end, perhaps through a read error. The J gene is TRBJ2-2, the V gene TRBV7-7; 8 nucleotides agree with TRBD1. The CDR3 contains 17 residues. Germline CDR1 is SSHAT and CDR2 is FNYEAQ (reference sequence). The CDR3 DNA is TGTGCTAGCAGCTTAAGGGCAGGGGGCGTTTCCACCGGGGAGCTGTTTTTT. This sequence encodes CASSLRAGGVSTGELFF.

The chain couples TRBV7-8 to TRBJ2-4; the D gene is possibly TRBD2 (5 bases). This CDR3 has 14 residues. From germline, CDR1 is SGHVS and CDR2 FQNEAQ. V was cut by 2 bases and J by 8 bases, with 13 bases left in between. CDR3 DNA sequence: TGTGCCAGCAGCTTAAGTCATCAGGAGGACATTCAGTACTTC. Its translation is CASSLSHQEDIQYF.

This clone was counted only a few times. This rearrangement joins TRBV5-5 to TRBJ1-2, with D perhaps matching TRBD1 (6 bases). Trimming shortened V by 4 bases and J by 8 bases, and 24 bases separated the two germline ends. Germline CDR1 SGHKS, CDR2 YYEKEE (reference sequence). The CDR3 contains 16 residues. The CDR3 DNA reads as TGTGCCAGCAGCGAAACAGGGTCCCCGGTTTTCGGAGGCTACACCTTC. This encodes CASSETGSPVFGGYTF.

As regards this clone: The same CDR3 can be traced to other DNA sequences in this sample. V and J are TRBV6-4 and TRBJ1-2, with 11 bases lining up with TRBD1. V shed 6 bases, J shed 4 bases, and the junction held 4 bases outside the gene matches. From germline, CDR1 is MRHNA and CDR2 SNTAGT. The CDR3 runs 14 residues. CDR3 residues: CASRPGQGGYGYTF. CDR3 bases: TGTGCCAGCAGACCGGGACAGGGGGGCTATGGCTACACCTTC.